This T cell receptor beta chain came from a study of T cells after yellow fever vaccination. The CDR3 consists of 18 residues. Trimming stripped 5 bases from V and 10 bases from J, with 32 bases between. CDR1 is SGHTA, CDR2 FQGTGA, per germline. TCRdb ran MiXCR on the 5' RACE reads and lists one entry per CDR3 protein. The repertoire holds more than 250,000 distinct CDR3 sequences, roughly 7% seen once, with roughly a sixth in the top ten. The rearrangement joins TRBV7-3 to TRBJ1-1, with unresolved D. Here the sequenced sample was PBMCs, taken around 45 days after the first yellow fever vaccination. The TCR was taken from a man aged 18 to 30 who received the YFV17D yellow fever vaccine. The CDR3 DNA reads as TGTGCCAGCAGCCGAACCCTAAGAATGACGGGAGAACACTTTATAGCTTTCTTT. Its translation is CASSRTLRMTGEHFIAFF.